The source of this T cell receptor (beta chain) is a study of blood T cell repertoires in COVID-19. Study information: The United States, Italy and Spain were the sources of the acute and convalescent COVID-19 samples.

Germline CDR1 and CDR2: SGDLS and YYNGEE. The CDR3 loop spans 14 amino acids. Trimming shortened V by 2 bases and J by 4 bases, and 12 bases separated the two germline ends. In its sample, this clone was seen once. TCRdb keeps only in-frame clones here, not all; method: immunoSEQ multiplex PCR. The profile covers roughly 190,000 clones, with approximately 90% appearing a single time and 0.5% to 0.6% taken by the ten largest. The TCR sequence derives from a man aged 50 to 59 with acute or convalescent COVID-19. V usage is TRBV9 and J usage is TRBJ2-5; tentatively, D is TRBD1 (5 bases). Sequenced material: peripheral blood. The CDR3 is CASSVVGEGETQYF. The CDR3 DNA reads as TGTGCCAGCAGCGTGGTAGGGGAAGGAGAGACCCAGTACTTC. Based on the CDR3 plus reference TRBV9 and TRBJ2-5, the full variable domain is DSGVTQTPKHLITATGQRVTLRCSPRSGDLSVYWYQQSLDQGLQFLIQYYNGEERAKGNILERFSAQQFPDLHSELNLSSLELGDSALYFCASSVVGEGETQYFGPGTRLLVL.